This is a list of T cell receptor beta chains from one sample in a study of OX40 agonist ivuxolimab in advanced cancers. Data came from immunoSEQ multiplex PCR; TCRdb stores just in-frame clones and leaves some out. The repertoire has more than 60,000 clones, over 90% of them found once; the top ten carry approximately 14%. The sample here was CD4+ or CD8+ T cells sorted from blood, taken in a trial of the OX40 agonist ivuxolimab. Source of these receptors: an adult with an advanced solid tumor such as melanoma, head and neck, liver or kidney cancer. CDR3s include the opening cysteine and the closing phenylalanine or tryptophan. The D gene is left open where the match is weak. Size tells how often a clone was seen (once, few, many) or the class of an expanded clone, and some rows leave it out.

j_call v_call d_call clone_size cdr3_nt cdr3_aa
TRBJ1-1 TRBV4-1 - - TGCGCCAGCAGCCAAGTAGGAATGAGTCTGGGGGGCGGCACTGAAGCTTTCTTT CASSQVGMSLGGGTEAFF
TRBJ1-2 TRBV27 TRBD1 once TGTGCCAGCAGAACGATCACAGGGGGAACGAAAACCTCCTATGGCTACACCTTC CASRTITGGTKTSYGYTF
TRBJ2-3 TRBV4-1 TRBD1 - TGCGCCAGCAGCCTTCGGGACAGGGGCACAGATACGCAGTATTTT CASSLRDRGTDTQYF
TRBJ1-2 TRBV27 - - TGTGCCAGCAGTCCTTTTCTATGGGGGAACGAGGATGGCTACACCTTC CASSPFLWGNEDGYTF
TRBJ2-7 TRBV5-6 TRBD1 - TGTGCCAGCAGCGCCCGGGACAGGACCTACGAGCAGTACTTC CASSARDRTYEQYF
TRBJ2-7 TRBV11-1 - - TGTGCCAGCAGCTTAGCCAGGTCCCCCCCGGGGTCCTACGAGCAGTACTTC CASSLARSPPGSYEQYF
TRBJ2-7 TRBV5-1 TRBD1 - TGCGCCAGCAGCTTGGTGGGGACAGGGGGTGACGAGCAGTACTTC CASSLVGTGGDEQYF
TRBJ1-2 TRBV27 - - TGTGCCAGCAGTTTAGGTTCCAGGGACTATGGCTACACCTTC CASSLGSRDYGYTF
TRBJ2-7 TRBV6-5 - - TGTGCCAGCAGTTACTCGTATACCTACGAGCAGTACTTC CASSYSYTYEQYF
TRBJ2-7 TRBV9 - - TGTGCCAGCAGCGTCCACCCAGAGGCCGCCTACGAGCAGTACTTC CASSVHPEAAYEQYF
TRBJ2-7 TRBV7-9 - - TGTGCCAGCAGCCCAGGGTCCCCCTACGAGCAGTACTTC CASSPGSPYEQYF
TRBJ2-1 TRBV5-1 TRBD1 - TGCGCCAGCATCTCCGGGACAGGGGGCTACAATGAGCAGTTCTTC CASISGTGGYNEQFF
TRBJ2-7 TRBV2 - - TGTGCCAGCAGTGAAGGGGCCGGGGGGCACCGGGTCTCCTACGAGCAGTACTTC CASSEGAGGHRVSYEQYF
TRBJ1-6 TRBV9 - - TGTGCCAGCAGCGATGGGATACGGTACCACTTT CASSDGIRYHF
TRBJ2-7 TRBV20-1 - - TGCAGTGCCCTGAGTTACGAGCAGTACTTC CSALSYEQYF
TRBJ1-2 TRBV29-1 - - TGCAGCGTTGAAAGTAATGCTGGCTACACCTTC CSVESNAGYTF
TRBJ1-2 TRBV30 - - TGTGCCTGGAGTGTATGGGCCAGGGGACCGGGCTACACCTTC CAWSVWARGPGYTF
TRBJ2-1 TRBV7-9 TRBD2 once TGTGCCAGCAGCTGGTTAGCGGGAGGGGTATACAATGAGCAGTTCTTC CASSWLAGGVYNEQFF
TRBJ2-7 TRBV9 - once TGTGCCAGCAGCGTGGACTCTCAAAGTATAGACGAGCAGTACTTC CASSVDSQSIDEQYF
TRBJ1-2 TRBV4-3 - - TGCGCCAGCAGCCAAGATTTGATGACCTATGGCTACACCTTC CASSQDLMTYGYTF
TRBJ2-1 TRBV11-2 TRBD1 - TGTGCCAGCAGCTTCAGGACAGGGCTTTACAATGAGCAGTTCTTC CASSFRTGLYNEQFF
TRBJ2-1 TRBV7-3 - - TGTGCCAGCAGCTTACTGGACGGGAGTGCTGAGCAGTTCTTC CASSLLDGSAEQFF
TRBJ1-3 TRBV6-5 - - TGTGCCAGCAGTTACAAAGCCCTCCCAAACACCATATATTTT CASSYKALPNTIYF
TRBJ2-1 TRBV4-3 - - TGCGCCAGCAGCACCCGGGACCCGGGGAATGAGCAGTTCTTC CASSTRDPGNEQFF
TRBJ1-1 TRBV19 - - TGTGCCAGTAGGGCAGGGAGGGACACTGAAGCTTTCTTT CASRAGRDTEAFF
TRBJ2-7 TRBV28 - few TGTGCCAGCAGTTTTTGGGACATCTCCTACGAGCAGTACTTC CASSFWDISYEQYF
TRBJ1-2 TRBV29-1 - - TGCAGCGTTTTAGAGTATGGCTACACCTTC CSVLEYGYTF
TRBJ1-5 TRBV2 - once TGTGCCAGCAGTGAAGTGAATCAGCCCCAGCATTTT CASSEVNQPQHF
TRBJ1-1 TRBV4-1 - few TGCGCCAGCAGCCAAGGGACTGAAGCTTTCTTT CASSQGTEAFF